The rows below give T cell receptor beta chains drawn from one sample of a study of blood T cell repertoires in COVID-19. The assay was immunoSEQ multiplex PCR, and TCRdb's table has in-frame clones only and misses some. The sample holds approximately 49,000 clones; roughly 90% are singletons and the top ten take 3% to 3.5%. Sequencing used peripheral blood. These receptors all come from a man aged 45-65 years with active COVID-19. Each CDR3 is given with its conserved first and last residue. The D gene is left open where the match is weak. A clone size is listed for some rows: how often the clone was seen (once, few, many), or a class if it is expanded.

clone size	D gene	V gene	J gene	CDR3 DNA	CDR3 protein
-	-	TRBV7-2	TRBJ1-2	TGTGCCAGCAGCTTGGACAGCTATGGCTACACCTTC	CASSLDSYGYTF
-	-	TRBV29-1	TRBJ2-1	TGCAGCGTAGGACAGAACAATGAGCAGTTCTTC	CSVGQNNEQFF
-	TRBD1	TRBV6-1	TRBJ1-6	TGTGCCAGCAGTGAAGCGCAATTAGGGGGCTCACCCCTCCACTTT	CASSEAQLGGSPLHF
-	-	TRBV7-2	TRBJ2-1	TGTGCCAGCAGCTTCAGCGTATACTACAATGAGCAGTTCTTC	CASSFSVYYNEQFF
-	TRBD1	TRBV5-4	TRBJ2-7	TGTGCCAGCAGCACCCTGGACAGGGAAACCTCCTACGAGCAGTACTTC	CASSTLDRETSYEQYF
-	-	TRBV6-1	TRBJ1-5	TGTGCCAGCAGTGCTCTCGCGGCAGTCTCTAATCAGCCCCAGCATTTT	CASSALAAVSNQPQHF
-	TRBD2	TRBV5-6	TRBJ2-2	TGTGCCAGCAGCCGAGTATTAGCGGGGGGGCCGGGCACCGGGGAGCTGTTTTTT	CASSRVLAGGPGTGELFF
-	-	TRBV10-3	TRBJ1-5	TGTGCCATCAGTGAGTCTCGCAGGGAGGGTCAGCCCCAGCATTTT	CAISESRREGQPQHF
-	-	TRBV18	TRBJ1-5	TGTGCCAGCTCACCAGAACAGAATAGCAATCAGCCCCAGCATTTT	CASSPEQNSNQPQHF
-	-	TRBV10-3	TRBJ1-1	TGTGCCATCAGAGGGATAACAGGAAAAGCTTTCTTT	CAIRGITGKAFF
-	TRBD1	TRBV12-3/TRBV12-4	TRBJ1-2	TGTGCCAGCAGTTTAGAGGGGGCTGGTGGCTACACCTTC	CASSLEGAGGYTF
-	TRBD1	TRBV11-2	TRBJ1-5	TGTGCCAGCAGCTTGGGACAGGGGAATCAGCCCCAGCATTTT	CASSLGQGNQPQHF
-	-	TRBV19	TRBJ1-5	TGTGCCAGTAGTACCTATGGAGGACATCAGCCCCAGCATTTT	CASSTYGGHQPQHF
-	-	TRBV6-1	TRBJ2-3	TGTGCCAGCAGTGAAGCATCTAGCACAGATACGCAGTATTTT	CASSEASSTDTQYF
-	-	TRBV3-1/TRBV3-2	TRBJ1-1	TGTGCCAGCAGCCAACTGGTCAGGGATGAAGCTTTCTTT	CASSQLVRDEAFF
-	-	TRBV7-9	TRBJ2-7	TGTGCCAGCAGCTATACAGGGTACCACGAGCAGTACTTC	CASSYTGYHEQYF
-	TRBD2	TRBV7-9	TRBJ2-1	TGTGCCAGCAGGGCTCTAGCGGGGGGGCGAGGTGAGCAGTTCTTC	CASRALAGGRGEQFF
-	-	TRBV7-2	TRBJ2-3	TGTGCCAGCAGCGACAGGCGGACCCGCAGCACAGATACGCAGTATTTT	CASSDRRTRSTDTQYF
-	-	TRBV1	TRBJ2-1	TGCACCAGCGGACTGGGAGCGAATGAGCAGTTCTTC	CTSGLGANEQFF
-	TRBD1	TRBV19	TRBJ2-1	TGTGCCAGTAAATCGAGACAGGGGGCACAAAATGAGCAGTTCTTC	CASKSRQGAQNEQFF
-	TRBD1	TRBV11-2	TRBJ1-1	TGTGCCAGCAGCCATCAACAGGGGAAAGCTTTCTTT	CASSHQQGKAFF
-	-	TRBV11-3	TRBJ2-1	TGTGCCAGCAGCTTTTCACCCCCAGGCTGGGGAGACAATGAGCAGTTCTTC	CASSFSPPGWGDNEQFF
-	-	TRBV6-5	TRBJ1-1	TGTGCCAGCAGTTACCACGGGGTAACGACTGAAGCTTTCTTT	CASSYHGVTTEAFF
-	TRBD2	TRBV7-2	TRBJ2-1	TGTGCCAGCTCTCTTAGCGGGGTAACCTACAATGAGCAGTTCTTC	CASSLSGVTYNEQFF
-	TRBD1	TRBV19	TRBJ1-1	TGTGCCAGTAGTCCAATAACAGGGGGCGGCCCTGAAGCTTTCTTT	CASSPITGGGPEAFF
-	-	TRBV6-2/TRBV6-3	TRBJ2-6	TGTGCCAGCAGTTACTCAAATGTACGTAGCTCTGGGGCCAACGTCCTGACTTTC	CASSYSNVRSSGANVLTF
-	-	TRBV18	TRBJ2-1	TGTGCCAGCTCACCAATAGGGGTTGAGCAGTTCTTC	CASSPIGVEQFF
-	TRBD1	TRBV2	TRBJ1-2	TGTGCCAGCACCAAGGGACAGGGGAACTATGGCTACACCTTC	CASTKGQGNYGYTF
-	-	TRBV9	TRBJ1-1	TGTGCCAGCAGCGTAGGGGCGAACACTGAAGCTTTCTTT	CASSVGANTEAFF
-	-	TRBV3-1/TRBV3-2	TRBJ2-7	TGTGCCAGCAGCCCCTTAGCGGCACCCTACGAGCAGTACTTC	CASSPLAAPYEQYF
-	-	TRBV11-3	TRBJ2-3	TGTGCCAGCAGCTTAACAGCAGCAGATACGCAGTATTTT	CASSLTAADTQYF
-	TRBD1	TRBV5-1	TRBJ1-4	TGCGCCAGCAGCGAGGGACAGATGGAAGAAAAACTGTTTTTT	CASSEGQMEEKLFF
-	-	TRBV9	TRBJ1-3	TGTGCCAGCAGCGTTTCCATCTCTGGAAACACCATATATTTT	CASSVSISGNTIYF
-	-	TRBV2	TRBJ2-1	TGTGCCAGCTCGGGGGACTACAATGAGCAGTTCTTC	CASSGDYNEQFF
-	-	TRBV5-4	TRBJ2-1	TGTGCCAGCAGCTCCAATATAGCGGCCTCCTACAATGAGCAGTTCTTC	CASSSNIAASYNEQFF
-	TRBD1	TRBV19	TRBJ2-7	TGTGCCAGTAGTATAGCGTCTTCGGACAGGGGTCCCTACGAGCAGTACTTC	CASSIASSDRGPYEQYF
-	-	TRBV6-2/TRBV6-3	TRBJ2-7	TGTGCCAGCAGTTACTTGGGCGGGGGCCTCGGGGAGCAGTACTTC	CASSYLGGGLGEQYF
-	-	TRBV3-1/TRBV3-2	TRBJ2-1	TGTGCCAGCAGCCGATCTGGACGAGGGGGTGCGGATGAGCAGTTCTTC	CASSRSGRGGADEQFF
-	-	TRBV5-8	TRBJ1-5	TGTGCCAGCAGCTTCTACAATCAGCCCCAGCATTTT	CASSFYNQPQHF
-	TRBD1	TRBV5-5	TRBJ1-2	TGTGCCAGCAGGTCCGTGGCGGGACAGGGACTAGTGAGAGGCTACACCTTC	CASRSVAGQGLVRGYTF
medium-sized	TRBD1	TRBV25-1	TRBJ1-6	TGTGCCAGCAGCTGGGACAGGGACAATTCACCCCTCCACTTT	CASSWDRDNSPLHF
-	-	TRBV6-5	TRBJ2-7	TGTGCCAGCAGTTACCGTGGGGCCGAGCAGTACTTC	CASSYRGAEQYF
-	-	TRBV29-1	TRBJ1-1	TGCAGCGATTCGGGACACCCGAACACTGAAGCTTTCTTT	CSDSGHPNTEAFF
-	-	TRBV18	TRBJ1-1	TGTGCCAGCTCACCGGGACACCAGAACACTGAAGCTTTCTTT	CASSPGHQNTEAFF
-	-	TRBV7-9	TRBJ2-3	TGTGCCAGCAGCTTTTCTCCCGTACCCACTAGCACAGATACGCAGTATTTT	CASSFSPVPTSTDTQYF
-	-	TRBV5-1	TRBJ2-5	TGCGCCAGCAGCTTGGGTCTGGGGGGAGAGACCCAGTACTTC	CASSLGLGGETQYF
-	TRBD2	TRBV7-2	TRBJ2-3	TGTGCCAGCAGCTACCAATCTAGCGGGGGGATGGCAGATACGCAGTATTTT	CASSYQSSGGMADTQYF
-	TRBD1	TRBV27	TRBJ1-2	TGTGCCAGCAGATCTTACCCGGGACAGGGGAACTATGGCTACACCTTC	CASRSYPGQGNYGYTF
-	-	TRBV6-6	TRBJ2-3	TGTGCCAGCAGACGGGGGGATACGCAGTATTTT	CASRRGDTQYF
-	-	TRBV18	TRBJ2-3	TGTGCCAGCTCACCCGGGACTAGCACAGATACGCAGTATTTT	CASSPGTSTDTQYF